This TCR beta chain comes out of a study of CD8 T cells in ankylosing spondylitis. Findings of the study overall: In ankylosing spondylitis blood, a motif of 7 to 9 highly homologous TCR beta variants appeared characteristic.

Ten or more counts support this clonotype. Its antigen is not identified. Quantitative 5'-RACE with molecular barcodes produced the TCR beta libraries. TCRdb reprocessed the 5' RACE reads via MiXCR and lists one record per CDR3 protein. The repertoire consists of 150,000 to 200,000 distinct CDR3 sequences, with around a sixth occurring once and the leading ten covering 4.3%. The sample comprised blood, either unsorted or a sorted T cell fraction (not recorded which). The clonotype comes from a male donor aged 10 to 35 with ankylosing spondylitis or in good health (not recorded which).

Here the CDR3 DNA reads TGTGCCAGCAGTTCCTCCCACATGCTTAAACGAATGAACACTGAAGCTTTCTTT. Amino acids: CASSSSHMLKRMNTEAFF. The chain combines TRBV28 with TRBJ1-1; D gene unclear. The V gene's germline CDR1 is MDHEN and CDR2 SYDVKM. Trimming stripped 4 bases from V and 0 bases from J, with 21 bases between. The CDR3 is 18 amino acids. Full variable domain (rest looked up from reference TRBV28 and TRBJ1-1): DVKVTQSSRYLVKRTGEKVFLECVQDMDHENMFWYRQDPGLGLRLIYFSYDVKMKEKGDIPEGYSVSREKKERFSLILESASTNQTSMYLCASSSSHMLKRMNTEAFFGQGTRLTVV.